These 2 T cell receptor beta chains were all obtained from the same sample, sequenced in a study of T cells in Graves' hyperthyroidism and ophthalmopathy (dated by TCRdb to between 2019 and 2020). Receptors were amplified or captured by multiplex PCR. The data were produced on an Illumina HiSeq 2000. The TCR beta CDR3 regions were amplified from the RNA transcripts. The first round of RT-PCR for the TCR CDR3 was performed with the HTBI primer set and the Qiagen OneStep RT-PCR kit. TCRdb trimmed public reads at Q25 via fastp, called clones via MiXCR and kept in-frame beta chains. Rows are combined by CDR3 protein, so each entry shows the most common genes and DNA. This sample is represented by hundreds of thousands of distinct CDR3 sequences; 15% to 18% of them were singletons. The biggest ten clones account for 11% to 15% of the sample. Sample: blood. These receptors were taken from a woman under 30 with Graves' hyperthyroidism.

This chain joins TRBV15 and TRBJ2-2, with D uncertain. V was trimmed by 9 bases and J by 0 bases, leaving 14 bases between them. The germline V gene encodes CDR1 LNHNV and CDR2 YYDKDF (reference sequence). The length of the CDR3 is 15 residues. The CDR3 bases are TGTGCCACTAGGTACTGGGGTACGAACACCGGGGAGCTGTTTTTT. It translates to CATRYWGTNTGELFF.

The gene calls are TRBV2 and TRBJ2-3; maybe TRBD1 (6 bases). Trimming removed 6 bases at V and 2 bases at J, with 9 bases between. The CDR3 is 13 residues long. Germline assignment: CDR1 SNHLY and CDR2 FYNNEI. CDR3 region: CASRRGTTDTQYF. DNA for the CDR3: TGTGCCAGCAGAAGGGGGACCACAGATACGCAGTATTTT.